The sample holds a few counts of the clone carrying this T cell receptor beta chain. Its antigen is undetermined. This sample stems from a study of T cell repertoires in cytomegalovirus infection. Study in general: It can be stated that public TCR beta signatures indicated CMV infection as well as a matching HLA type. Study conclusions and caveats: Summed frequency of shared TCR beta families picked out CMV carriers who also had the relevant HLA.

There are 12 residues in the CDR3. Between the trimmed V and J ends, which lost 4 bases and 5 bases, there was a span of 9 bases. The germline CDR1 and CDR2 sequences are SEHNR and FQNEAQ (reference sequence). TCRdb reprocessed the reads with MiXCR, giving one entry per CDR3 protein. The sample gives 170,000 or so distinct CDR3 sequences, roughly a sixth of which show up once; around 25% is in the top ten. This receptor was identified in a human donor in good health (CMV status not recorded). Some clones in this sample may be carry-over from other donors' samples. The sequenced sample consisted of CD8+ T cells from PBMCs. The J gene is TRBJ2-7, the V gene TRBV7-9, with no clear D. CDR3 region: CASSSLFDEQYF. Here the CDR3 DNA reads TGTGCCAGCAGCTCCCTTTTCGACGAGCAGTACTTC.